Each of the 10 T cell receptor beta chains below was sequenced from the same sample in a study of blood T cell repertoires in COVID-19. Libraries were prepared by immunoSEQ multiplex PCR; TCRdb keeps only in-frame clonotypes and omits some of them. This table holds a few hundred thousand clones, 85% to 90% found once. The specimen sequenced was PBMCs or T cells enriched from blood (not recorded which). These receptors were collected from a woman between 45 and 65 years old who had recovered from COVID-19.

The count of this clone is one. V is TRBV7-9 and J is TRBJ2-1; 9 bases line up with TRBD1. J was trimmed by 8 bases and V by 5 bases; bases with no gene match: 7. CDR3 length: 14 residues. Germline loops: CDR1 SEHNR, CDR2 FQNEAQ (reference sequence). CDR3: CASSPGQGNYEQFF. The DNA for the CDR3 is TGTGCCAGCAGCCCGGGACAGGGTAATTATGAGCAGTTCTTC.

J is TRBJ1-2 and V is TRBV7-9, with a weak D call TRBD1 (5 bases). The germline gives CDR1 SEHNR, CDR2 FQNEAQ (reference sequence). The CDR3 consists of 13 residues. V was pared by 3 bases and J by 11 bases, with 16 bases between. The CDR3 nucleotides read TGTGCCAGCAGCTTCGAGTCTTTGGGGGGGTACACCTTC. Encoded protein: CASSFESLGGYTF.

V is TRBV7-2 and J is TRBJ1-2; D not certain. There are 16 residues in the CDR3. The germline gives CDR1 SGHTA, CDR2 FQGNSA. The V end was cut by 4 bases, the J end by 3 bases, with 18 bases between. Written as DNA, the CDR3 is TGTGCCAGCAGCTCACACCCAGTTGGTATTGACTATGGCTACACCTTC. This gives the protein CASSSHPVGIDYGYTF. Filled out from reference TRBV7-2 and TRBJ1-2, the complete variable domain reads GAGVSQSPSNKVTEKGKDVELRCDPISGHTALYWYRQSLGQGLEFLIYFQGNSAPDKSGLPSDRFSAERTGGSVSTLTIQRTQQEDSAVYLCASSSHPVGIDYGYTFGSGTRLTVV.

The chain recombines TRBV7-8 with TRBJ1-1, with D hard to call. V was pared by 6 bases and J by 4 bases, with 9 bases between. The V gene's germline CDR1 is SGHVS and CDR2 FQNEAQ. The CDR3 has 12 amino acids. The CDR3 region is CASRAGFTEAFF. The CDR3 DNA reads as TGTGCCAGCAGGGCAGGATTCACTGAAGCTTTCTTT. Full variable domain (remainder filled in from reference TRBV7-8 and TRBJ1-1): GAGVSQSPRYKVAKRGQDVALRCDPISGHVSLFWYQQALGQGPEFLTYFQNEAQLDKSGLPSDRFFAERPEGSVSTLKIQRTQQEDSAVYLCASRAGFTEAFFGQGTRLTVV.

This rearrangement joins TRBV6-1 to TRBJ2-7, with 9 bases that match TRBD1. Trimming took 1 base from V and 5 from J; bases not matched to a gene: 3. Germline lookup yields CDR1 MNHNS and CDR2 SASEGT. CDR3 size: 14 residues. CDR3 DNA sequence: TGTGCCAGCAGTGAAGGACAGGGGGACGACGAGCAGTACTTC. Translation: CASSEGQGDDEQYF.

This clone was found a few times. The chain has TRBV19 and TRBJ2-7, with a tentative D call TRBD1 (5 bases). CDR3 length: 15 amino acids. Trimming left V 2 bases short and J 6 bases short, with 17 bases between. The germline CDR1 and CDR2 sequences are LNHDA and SQIVND (reference sequence). CDR3 sequence (DNA): TGTGCCAGTAGTATATTGGTAGGGGTAGCCAGCGAGCAGTACTTC. This codes for CASSILVGVASEQYF.

V and J are TRBV5-1 and TRBJ1-2, with 8 bases that match TRBD1. The CDR3 covers 16 residues. Per the germline V gene, CDR1 is SGHRS and CDR2 is YFSETQ. Germline trimming cut 0 bases from V and 0 bases from J; bases unmatched to any gene: 4. In DNA, the CDR3 is TGCGCCAGCAGCTTGGGGACAGGGTATTCTAACTATGGCTACACCTTC. Residues: CASSLGTGYSNYGYTF. The full variable domain, with the rest looked up from reference TRBV5-1 and TRBJ1-2, is KAGVTQTPRYLIKTRGQQVTLSCSPISGHRSVSWYQQTPGQGLQFLFEYFSETQRNKGNFPGRFSGRQFSNSRSEMNVSTLELGDSALYLCASSLGTGYSNYGYTFGSGTRLTVV.

The chain joins TRBV25-1 to TRBJ1-6; D unresolved. This CDR3 has 15 amino acids. Per germline, CDR1 MGHDK and CDR2 SYGVNS. Deletions cut 2 bases from V and 7 bases from J, with 12 bases between. CDR3 protein: CASSEPTTRNSPLHF. The CDR3 DNA follows: TGTGCCAGCAGTGAACCTACTACGCGAAATTCACCCCTCCACTTT.

To note about this clone: Other DNA sequences in this sample translate to the same CDR3. The chain joins TRBV5-1 to TRBJ2-2; 10 bases line up with TRBD1. This CDR3 has 15 amino acids. V shed 3 bases, J shed 1 base, and the junction held 0 bases outside the gene matches. Germline values: CDR1 SGHRS, CDR2 YFSETQ. CDR3 sequence (DNA): TGCGCCAGCAGCTGGGACAGGGGGAACACCGGGGAGCTGTTTTTT. As protein: CASSWDRGNTGELFF. Looking up the rest from reference TRBV5-1 and TRBJ2-2 gives the full variable domain: KAGVTQTPRYLIKTRGQQVTLSCSPISGHRSVSWYQQTPGQGLQFLFEYFSETQRNKGNFPGRFSGRQFSNSRSEMNVSTLELGDSALYLCASSWDRGNTGELFFGEGSRLTVL.

Only a few counts were recorded for this clone. The chain combines TRBV11-2 with TRBJ2-7; 7 nucleotides line up with TRBD2. V was clipped by 0 bases and J by 1 base; unmatched bases: 6. The CDR3 runs to 16 residues. CDR1 is SGHAT, CDR2 FQNNGV, per germline. CDR3 sequence reads: CASSLDPSGSSYEQYF. As DNA, the CDR3 is TGTGCCAGCAGCTTAGATCCTAGCGGTTCTTCCTACGAGCAGTACTTC.